This TCR beta chain emerged from a study of beta chain features in type 1 diabetes. The study, taken as a whole, reports: Compared to healthy donors, patients appeared to have naive, central memory and Treg TCRB repertoires that were more alike.

Every bit of the isolated RNA underwent reverse transcription, so sequencing read expressed TCRB transcripts. Clones were read by immunoSEQ multiplex PCR, and TCRdb kept only the in-frame ones, dropping some. The sample lists about 900,000 clones; around a sixth were seen once. This clone came up a few times. As yet, its antigen is unknown. This receptor was identified in a young woman in good health. Sequenced sample: naive CD4+ T cells from blood.

CDR3 sequence reads: CASSLSGRGVTEAFF. CDR3 in DNA: TGTGCCAGCAGCCTCAGTGGGCGGGGGGTCACTGAAGCTTTCTTT. The chain links TRBV28 to TRBJ1-1, with D maybe TRBD1 (5 bases). The CDR3 has 15 residues. With 6 bases removed from V and 4 bases from J, the gap between germline ends came to 18 bases. Per germline, CDR1 MDHEN and CDR2 SYDVKM.